These 11 T cell receptor beta chains were sequenced from one sample in a study of T-cell memory formation after mild COVID-19. TCRdb independently ran MiXCR on the 5' RACE reads; one entry per CDR3 protein. The repertoire includes around 500,000 distinct CDR3 sequences, over 15% of them detected once, and 10% to 15% sits in the top ten. Sequencing used PBMCs or a T cell subset sorted from them (not recorded which). The source is an adult woman who had mild COVID-19 (a few samples of this study predate the infection). Cell type and time point are not known.

This clonotype was seen a handful of times. The V and J genes are TRBV4-3 and TRBJ2-3, with D perhaps matching TRBD2 (5 bases). V dropped 0 bases and J dropped 6 bases, with 16 bases sitting between them. This CDR3 has 16 residues. Germline V gene lookup returns CDR1 LGHNA and CDR2 YSLEER. The CDR3 sequence: CASSQEWAPGMDTQYF. The CDR3 nucleotides read TGCGCCAGCAGCCAAGAATGGGCCCCGGGAATGGATACGCAGTATTTT.

The chain uses TRBV7-2 and TRBJ2-2; 8 nucleotides agree with TRBD2. V lost 9 bases and J lost 0; bases outside the gene matches: 6. This CDR3 region has 15 residues. Germline V gives CDR1 SGHTA, CDR2 FQGNSA. CDR3 in amino acids: CARFREGTNTGELFF. The CDR3 bases are TGTGCCAGATTTCGGGAGGGGACGAACACCGGGGAGCTGTTTTTT.

This clonotype was recorded at least ten times. The V gene is TRBV3-1, the J gene TRBJ2-3; D gene unclear. Germline V CDR1 and CDR2: LGHDT, YNNKEL (reference sequence). The CDR3 sequence is 14 residues long. V was clipped by 1 base and J by 2 bases, with 7 bases between them. CDR3 protein: CASSQGPLTDTQYF. CDR3 nucleotides: TGTGCCAGCAGCCAAGGGCCTCTCACAGATACGCAGTATTTT.

This sequence joins TRBV28 and TRBJ2-7, with TRBD2 as a possible D gene (6 bases). This CDR3 comprises 16 residues. V was shortened by 6 bases and J by 3 bases, with 21 bases between the two germline ends. The germline CDR1 and CDR2 sequences are MDHEN and SYDVKM. The CDR3 DNA reads TGTGCCAGCAGCTCCCCCGCCGGGACTGAGGACTACGAGCAGTACTTC. Protein product: CASSSPAGTEDYEQYF.

This clonotype came up a few times. The CDR3 coding sequence is TGTGCCAGCAGTTCAACCCTCCTGACTGAGCGGGGGCAGACCCAGTACTTC. Translating it yields CASSSTLLTERGQTQYF. The genes are TRBV27 and TRBJ2-5, with TRBD2 matching over 8 bases. V dropped 4 bases and J dropped 6; count of bases not matched to a gene: 16. CDR3 size: 17 residues. Germline CDR1 and CDR2: MNHEY and SMNVEV (reference sequence).

This clonotype has just a few counts. This chain joins TRBV19 and TRBJ2-5; 7 bases match TRBD1. Germline values: CDR1 LNHDA, CDR2 SQIVND (reference sequence). The CDR3 is 15 residues long. After removal of 4 bases from V and 3 bases from J, the junction contained 8 bases not matched to a gene. The CDR3 nucleotides read TGTGCCAGTAGTAAGGACAGGAGGCGGGAAGAGACCCAGTACTTC. Residues: CASSKDRRREETQYF.

This clonotype has a count of ten or more. The genes are TRBV12-3 or TRBV12-4 and TRBJ2-1; TRBD2 matches 16 bases. The CDR3 sequence is 16 residues long. Trimming cost V 5 bases and J 9 bases; bases outside gene matches: 7. CDR3 sequence: CASSKGLAGGSGEQFF. CDR3 nucleotide sequence: TGTGCCAGCAGTAAGGGACTAGCGGGGGGGTCCGGTGAGCAGTTCTTC.

This chain uses TRBV6-5 with TRBJ2-1; the D is unclear. CDR1 and CDR2 from the germline V gene are MNHEY and SVGAGI. There are 18 residues in the CDR3. Trimming pared 6 bases from V and 6 bases from J, leaving 27 bases between. Here the CDR3 reads CASRSTAVRSGTGNEQFF. The CDR3 coding sequence is TGTGCCAGCAGGTCAACTGCGGTACGCTCGGGTACGGGCAATGAGCAGTTCTTC.

The V gene is TRBV6-6, the J gene TRBJ1-5; D ambiguous. The V and J ends lost 2 bases and 0 bases respectively, with 20 bases between them. The V gene's germline CDR1 is MNHNY and CDR2 SVGAGI (reference sequence). The CDR3 sequence is 19 residues long. The CDR3 nucleotides are TGTGCCAGCAGTTACCCCTTAGGGCAGCATACCCTTAGCAATCAGCCCCAGCATTTT. It translates to CASSYPLGQHTLSNQPQHF.

This clonotype showed up just a few times. The rearrangement links TRBV5-1 to TRBJ1-1; 9 positions agree with TRBD1. The V segment lost 7 bases and the J segment 1 base; nucleotides outside the gene matches: 8. Germline CDR1 and CDR2: SGHRS and YFSETQ. This CDR3 has 15 residues. CDR3 protein: CASRTGDKKNTEAFF. CDR3 nucleotides: TGCGCCAGCCGGACAGGGGATAAAAAGAACACTGAAGCTTTCTTT.

This clonotype was seen many times. The chain is built from TRBV10-3 and TRBJ1-2, with 9 bases identical to TRBD1. Losses at the gene ends were 6 bases for V and 4 bases for J; bases not matched to a gene: 6. The CDR3 is made up of 14 amino acids. Germline V CDR1 and CDR2: ENHRY, SYGVKD. The CDR3 DNA is TGTGCCATCAGCTTGGGACAGGGAGCCTATGGCTACACCTTC. Protein product: CAISLGQGAYGYTF.